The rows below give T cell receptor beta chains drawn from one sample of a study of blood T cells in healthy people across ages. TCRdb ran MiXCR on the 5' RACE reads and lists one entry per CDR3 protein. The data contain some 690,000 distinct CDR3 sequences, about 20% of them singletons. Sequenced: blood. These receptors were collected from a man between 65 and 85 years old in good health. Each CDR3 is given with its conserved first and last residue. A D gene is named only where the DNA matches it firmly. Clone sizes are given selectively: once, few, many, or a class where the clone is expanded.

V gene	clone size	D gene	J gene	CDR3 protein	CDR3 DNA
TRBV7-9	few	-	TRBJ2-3	CASSLDIDTQYF	TGTGCCAGCAGCTTAGATATAGATACGCAGTATTTT
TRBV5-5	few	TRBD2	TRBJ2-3	CASSWGGGAEQYF	TGTGCCAGCAGCTGGGGCGGGGGGGCGGAGCAGTATTTT
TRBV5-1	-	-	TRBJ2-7	CASRPGLTTSYEQYF	TGCGCCAGCAGGCCGGGACTCACGACCTCCTACGAGCAGTACTTC
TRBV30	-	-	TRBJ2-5	CAWSVQVGPQETQYF	TGTGCCTGGAGTGTACAAGTAGGGCCTCAAGAGACCCAGTACTTC
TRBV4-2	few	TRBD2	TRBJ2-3	CASSQDWTSGTDTQYF	TGCGCCAGCAGCCAAGACTGGACTAGCGGCACAGATACGCAGTATTTT
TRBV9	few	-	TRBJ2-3	CASSPWTSTDTQYF	TGTGCCAGCAGCCCTTGGACTAGCACAGATACGCAGTATTTT
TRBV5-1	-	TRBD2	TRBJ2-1	CASSLTSGRLEQFF	TGCGCCAGCAGCTTAACTAGCGGGAGGCTAGAGCAGTTCTTC
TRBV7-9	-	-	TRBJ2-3	CASSLQATDTQYF	TGTGCCAGCAGCTTACAGGCCACAGATACGCAGTATTTT
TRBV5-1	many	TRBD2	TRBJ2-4	CASSLSGGLQNIQYF	TGCGCCAGCAGCTTGTCGGGGGGTCTCCAAAACATTCAGTACTTC
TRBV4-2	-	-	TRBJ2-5	CASSQGDNQETQYF	TGTGCCAGCAGCCAAGGGGACAACCAAGAGACCCAGTACTTC
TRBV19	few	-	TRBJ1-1	CASSIPDPNTEAFF	TGTGCCAGTAGTATACCAGACCCGAACACTGAAGCTTTCTTT
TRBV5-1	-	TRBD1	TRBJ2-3	CASSLEGAAALDTQYF	TGCGCCAGCAGCTTGGAGGGGGCCGCTGCGCTAGATACGCAGTATTTT
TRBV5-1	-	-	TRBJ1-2	CASSLILGENYGYTF	TGCGCCAGCAGCTTGATACTTGGGGAAAACTATGGCTACACCTTC
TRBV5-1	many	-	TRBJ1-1	CASSLEIGAGTEAFF	TGCGCCAGCAGCTTGGAGATAGGGGCGGGCACTGAAGCTTTCTTT
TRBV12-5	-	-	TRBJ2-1	CASVREYNEQFF	TGTGCTAGTGTTCGAGAATACAATGAGCAGTTCTTC
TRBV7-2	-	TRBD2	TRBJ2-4	CASSQSGSGRTKNIQYF	TGTGCCAGCAGCCAAAGTGGGAGCGGGAGAACCAAAAACATTCAGTACTTC
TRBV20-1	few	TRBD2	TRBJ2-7	CSARVTGGDPYEQYF	TGCAGTGCTAGAGTAACCGGGGGGGATCCCTACGAGCAGTACTTC
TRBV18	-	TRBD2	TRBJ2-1	CASSPGLAGTGYNEQFF	TGTGCCAGCTCACCTGGACTAGCGGGAACCGGGTACAATGAGCAGTTCTTC
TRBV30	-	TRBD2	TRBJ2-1	CAWSRGGYNEQFF	TGTGCCTGGAGCCGGGGGGGATACAATGAGCAGTTCTTC
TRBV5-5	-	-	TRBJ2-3	CASSLDAGGSTDTQYF	TGTGCCAGCAGCTTGGACGCGGGTGGGAGCACAGATACGCAGTATTTT
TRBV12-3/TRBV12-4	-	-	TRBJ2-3	CASRRGSTQYF	TGTGCCAGCAGGCGAGGGAGTACGCAGTATTTT
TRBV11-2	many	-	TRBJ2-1	CASSLAGTYNEQFF	TGTGCCAGCAGCTTAGCTGGGACCTACAATGAGCAGTTCTTC
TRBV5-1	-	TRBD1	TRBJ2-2	CASSGQGRTTGELFF	TGCGCCAGCAGCGGACAGGGTAGAACAACCGGGGAGCTGTTTTTT
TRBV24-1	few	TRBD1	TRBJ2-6	CATALGGENPSGANVLTF	TGTGCCACCGCCCTAGGGGGCGAAAATCCCTCTGGGGCCAACGTCCTGACTTTC
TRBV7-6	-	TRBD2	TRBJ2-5	CASSFGTSFAGETQYF	TGTGCCAGCAGCTTTGGGACTAGCTTTGCGGGAGAGACCCAGTACTTC
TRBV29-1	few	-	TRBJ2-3	CSVEVGNTDTQYF	TGCAGCGTTGAAGTAGGCAACACAGATACGCAGTATTTT
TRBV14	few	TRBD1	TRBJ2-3	CASSPDRAQVETQYF	TGTGCCAGCAGCCCAGACAGGGCGCAGGTCGAGACGCAGTATTTT
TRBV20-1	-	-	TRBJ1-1	CSARSDNTEAFF	TGCAGTGCTAGGTCGGATAACACTGAAGCTTTCTTT
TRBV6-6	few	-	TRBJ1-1	CASRGGQLNTEAFF	TGTGCCAGCAGAGGCGGACAGCTGAACACTGAAGCTTTCTTT
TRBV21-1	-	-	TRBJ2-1	CASSKVGSRSYNEQFF	TGTGCCAGCAGCAAAGTGGGAAGTCGCTCCTACAATGAGCAGTTCTTC
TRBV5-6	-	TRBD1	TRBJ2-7	CASSSNRGRREQYF	TGTGCCAGCAGCTCGAACAGGGGGCGGAGGGAGCAGTACTTC
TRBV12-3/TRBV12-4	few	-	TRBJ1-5	CASSLEGTADQPQHF	TGTGCCAGCAGCCTAGAAGGGACCGCCGATCAGCCCCAGCATTTT
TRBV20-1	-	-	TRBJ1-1	CSARGFTGFGTEAFF	TGCAGTGCTAGAGGGTTTACAGGGTTCGGCACTGAAGCTTTCTTT
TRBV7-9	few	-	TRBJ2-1	CASSLDGIAHSYNEQFF	TGTGCCAGCAGCTTAGACGGGATCGCGCACTCCTACAATGAGCAGTTCTTC
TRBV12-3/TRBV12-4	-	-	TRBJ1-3	CASSEWVTSGNTIYF	TGTGCCAGCAGTGAGTGGGTAACCTCTGGAAACACCATATATTTT
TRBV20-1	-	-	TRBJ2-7	CSATGLQQYF	TGCAGTGCTACCGGACTACAACAGTACTTC
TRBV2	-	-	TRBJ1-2	CASSESGNGGYTF	TGTGCCAGCAGTGAAAGCGGAAATGGGGGCTACACCTTC
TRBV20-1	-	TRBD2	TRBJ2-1	CSELTSGSSYNEQFF	TGCAGTGAACTGACTAGCGGGAGCTCCTACAATGAGCAGTTCTTC
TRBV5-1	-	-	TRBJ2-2	CASSAAGTVNTGELFF	TGCGCCAGCAGTGCCGCCGGGACTGTTAACACCGGGGAGCTGTTTTTT
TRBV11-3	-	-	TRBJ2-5	CASSPEGLYETQYF	TGTGCCAGCAGCCCCGAGGGGTTATACGAGACCCAGTACTTC
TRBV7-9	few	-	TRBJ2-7	CASSLVSSGSSYEQYF	TGTGCCAGCAGCTTAGTATCAAGCGGATCATCCTACGAGCAGTACTTC
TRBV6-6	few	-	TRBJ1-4	CASSYSNILGSNEKLFF	TGTGCCAGCAGTTACTCGAATATATTAGGCTCTAATGAAAAACTGTTTTTT
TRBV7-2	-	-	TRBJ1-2	CASSPRFSGQGRGHTF	TGTGCCAGCAGCCCACGGTTTTCGGGGCAGGGACGTGGCCACACCTTC
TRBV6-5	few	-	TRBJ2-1	CASTNGLLGNEQFF	TGTGCCAGCACAAACGGACTCCTCGGGAATGAGCAGTTCTTC
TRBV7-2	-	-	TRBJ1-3	CASSLGYSSGNTIYF	TGTGCCAGCAGCTTAGGCTACAGCTCTGGAAACACCATATATTTT
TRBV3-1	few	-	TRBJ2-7	CASSQAGISYEQYF	TGTGCCAGCAGCCAAGCAGGGATTTCCTACGAGCAGTACTTC
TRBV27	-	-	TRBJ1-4	CASSLSPRQNEKLFF	TGTGCCAGCAGTTTATCGCCCAGGCAAAATGAAAAACTGTTTTTT
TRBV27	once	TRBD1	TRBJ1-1	CASSTDRVPSTEAFF	TGTGCCAGCAGTACCGACAGGGTCCCTTCCACTGAAGCTTTCTTT
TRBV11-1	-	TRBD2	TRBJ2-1	CASSFGTSGRVNEQFF	TGTGCCAGCAGCTTCGGGACTAGCGGGAGGGTAAATGAGCAGTTCTTC
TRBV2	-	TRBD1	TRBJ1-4	CASTEDRSVEKLFF	TGTGCCAGCACCGAGGACAGGTCGGTCGAAAAACTGTTTTTT
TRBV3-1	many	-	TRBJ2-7	CASSRDHQVATYEQYF	TGTGCCAGCAGCCGAGACCATCAGGTGGCTACCTACGAGCAGTACTTC
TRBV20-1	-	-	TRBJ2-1	CSARGQEGIYNEQFF	TGCAGTGCTAGAGGGCAGGAGGGTATTTACAATGAGCAGTTCTTC
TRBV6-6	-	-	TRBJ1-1	CASSYEGSMNTEAFF	TGTGCCAGCAGTTACGAGGGCTCCATGAACACTGAAGCTTTCTTT
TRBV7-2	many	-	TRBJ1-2	CASSFTPLANYGYTF	TGTGCCAGCAGCTTCACTCCGTTAGCTAACTATGGCTACACCTTC
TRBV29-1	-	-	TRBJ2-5	CSGRAQETQYF	TGCAGCGGGAGGGCCCAAGAGACCCAGTACTTC
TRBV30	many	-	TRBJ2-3	CAWSVPGTDTQYF	TGTGCCTGGAGTGTACCAGGGACAGATACGCAGTATTTT
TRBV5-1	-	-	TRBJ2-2	CASSPGTPDTGELFF	TGCGCCAGCAGCCCCGGGACGCCGGATACCGGGGAGCTGTTTTTT
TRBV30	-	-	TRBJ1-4	CAWRRGRLVGEKLFF	TGTGCCTGGAGGCGGGGACGCCTCGTTGGTGAAAAACTGTTTTTT
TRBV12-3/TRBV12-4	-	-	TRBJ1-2	CASSKGQIYGYTF	TGTGCCAGCAGTAAGGGGCAGATCTATGGCTACACCTTC
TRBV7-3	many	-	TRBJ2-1	CASSLEARTNEQFF	TGTGCCAGCAGCTTAGAGGCACGAACCAATGAGCAGTTCTTC